Presented here are 21 T cell receptor beta chains from one specimen sequenced in a study of cytomegalovirus exposure and HLA in healthy donors. The PCR used 60 Vbeta and 13 Jbeta primers. The protocol was immunoSEQ multiplex PCR, while the TCRdb copy is restricted to in-frame clones and leaves out a portion. The sample includes approximately 200,000 clones. Material: PBMCs. The origin of the receptors is a boy aged 10-17 years in good health and CMV-seronegative.

V gene TRBV7-9 combines with J gene TRBJ2-1; weak D call: TRBD2 (7 bases). V dropped 5 bases and J dropped 9 bases, with 20 bases sitting between them. The CDR3 has 15 residues. Germline V lookup: CDR1 SEHNR, CDR2 FQNEAQ (reference sequence). The DNA for the CDR3 is TGTGCCAGCAGCCCACAACGGGGGGCCCTTGGTGAGCAGTTCTTC. Protein sequence: CASSPQRGALGEQFF.

The rearrangement uses TRBV7-9 and TRBJ1-2; TRBD1 is a possible D gene (6 bases). Per germline, CDR1 SEHNR and CDR2 FQNEAQ (reference sequence). The CDR3 extends over 15 amino acids. Trimming took off 4 bases at V and 8 bases at J, with 20 bases between the two ends. CDR3 sequence (DNA): TGTGCCAGCAGCTCGGCACAGGGCCCTCTATTCGGCTACACCTTC. Protein product: CASSSAQGPLFGYTF.

The rearrangement uses TRBV27 and TRBJ1-1, with D uncertain. CDR3 length: 15 residues. Looked up from germline, CDR1 is MNHEY and CDR2 is SMNVEV (reference sequence). The germline V and J ends were trimmed by 3 bases and 6 bases, with 17 bases remaining between them. CDR3: CASSFLGFEDSEAFF. CDR3 nucleotides: TGTGCCAGCAGTTTTTTAGGGTTCGAGGACTCTGAAGCTTTCTTT.

This rearrangement joins TRBV5-1 to TRBJ1-2, with D possibly being TRBD1 (5 bases). V lost 4 bases, J lost 7 bases, and 17 bases lay in between. The CDR3 extends over 14 amino acids. From germline, CDR1 is SGHRS and CDR2 YFSETQ. As DNA, the CDR3 is TGCGCCAGCAGCCTCCAGGGTACTCCGGCTGGCTACACCTTC. Residues: CASSLQGTPAGYTF.

V and J are TRBV18 and TRBJ2-7; D is unclear. The CDR3 loop spans 14 amino acids. Deletions cut 3 bases from V and 1 base from J, with 10 bases between. The germline gives CDR1 KGHSH, CDR2 LQKENI. CDR3 sequence: CASSPVGESYEQYF. The CDR3 DNA reads TGTGCCAGCTCACCGGTGGGCGAGTCCTACGAGCAGTACTTC.

DNA of the CDR3: TGTGCCAGTAGACCGGGACTTGAGGCGGTCGGGGAGCTGTTTTTT. Translated, it gives CASRPGLEAVGELFF. V is TRBV19 and J is TRBJ2-2, with a tentative D call TRBD2 (6 bases). The CDR3 covers 15 residues. The V and J ends lost 6 bases and 7 bases respectively, with 18 bases between them. Germline V CDR1 and CDR2: LNHDA, SQIVND (reference sequence).

The rearrangement uses TRBV5-1 and TRBJ1-1; weak D call: TRBD1 (5 bases). The germline CDR1 and CDR2 sequences are SGHRS and YFSETQ. V lost 4 bases and J 8 bases, leaving 15 bases between the germline ends. The CDR3 runs to 13 residues. The CDR3 region is CASSPTLGGEAFF. CDR3 coding DNA: TGCGCCAGCAGCCCAACCTTGGGGGGGGAAGCTTTCTTT.

This chain connects TRBV7-2 to TRBJ2-1; D is unresolved. The CDR3 loop spans 13 amino acids. The V end lost 2 bases, the J end lost 5 bases, and 7 bases lay between the germline ends. Germline lookup yields CDR1 SGHTA and CDR2 FQGNSA. Here the CDR3 reads CASSLTRNNEQFF. For the CDR3, the DNA is TGTGCCAGCAGCTTAACGAGAAACAATGAGCAGTTCTTC.

The rearrangement links TRBV30 to TRBJ1-5, with a possible D match to TRBD1 (5 bases). Germline-derived CDR1 and CDR2 are GTSNPN and SVGIG (reference sequence). The germline V and J ends were trimmed by 0 bases and 5 bases, with 8 bases remaining between them. The CDR3 has 13 amino acids. The chain's CDR3 is CAWSVGVDQPQHF. The CDR3 DNA sequence: TGTGCCTGGAGTGTAGGGGTTGATCAGCCCCAGCATTTT.

The gene calls are TRBV5-1 and TRBJ2-7; 12 bases match TRBD1. The junction had 3 bases not matched to a gene; V was cut back by 0 bases and J by 5 bases. The CDR3 spans 15 residues. Germline loops: CDR1 SGHRS, CDR2 YFSETQ. The CDR3 nucleotides read TGCGCCAGCAGCTTGGATGGGACAGGGGGCGACGAGCAGTACTTC. Translating it yields CASSLDGTGGDEQYF.

The CDR3 DNA reads TGTGCCAGCAGTGAGGTAATAGGGGTCCAGCCCCAGCATTTT. Protein: CASSEVIGVQPQHF. The chain uses TRBV6-1 and TRBJ1-5; TRBD1 might be the D (5 bases). The germline V gene encodes CDR1 MNHNS and CDR2 SASEGT. This CDR3 spans 14 amino acids. The V gene lost 3 bases and the J gene lost 7 bases, with 13 bases spanning the gap.

The rearrangement uses TRBV28 and TRBJ2-7, with 9 bases fitting TRBD1. Per germline, CDR1 MDHEN and CDR2 SYDVKM. V shed 6 bases, J shed 5 bases, and the junction held 8 bases outside the gene matches. The CDR3 loop spans 14 amino acids. CDR3 nucleotides: TGTGCCAGCAGCGCGACAGGGGGAGAGGACGAGCAGTACTTC. It yields the protein CASSATGGEDEQYF.

The chain joins TRBV7-2 to TRBJ2-1; possible D gene TRBD1, 6 bases. Trimming removed 3 bases at V and 6 bases at J, with 12 bases between. The CDR3 consists of 14 residues. Germline V CDR1 and CDR2: SGHTA, FQGNSA. The CDR3 region has the DNA TGTGCCAGCAGCTTCACAGGGTTAAGCAATGAGCAGTTCTTC. It encodes CASSFTGLSNEQFF.

The genes are TRBV5-1 and TRBJ2-2, with a tentative D call TRBD2 (6 bases). The CDR3 is 15 amino acids. Germline CDR1 and CDR2: SGHRS and YFSETQ. Trimming took 3 bases from V and 5 from J, leaving 14 bases between them. CDR3 in DNA: TGCGCCAGCAGCTCGGTTCGTAGCGGTACCGGGGAGCTGTTTTTT. It encodes CASSSVRSGTGELFF.

The rearrangement uses TRBV15 and TRBJ2-5; TRBD2 matches 7 bases. Trimming cost V 0 bases and J 5 bases; bases outside gene matches: 6. CDR1 and CDR2 from the germline V gene are LNHNV and YYDKDF (reference sequence). The CDR3 extends over 15 amino acids. The CDR3 sequence is CATSRDVGGGETQYF. In DNA, the CDR3 is TGTGCCACCAGCAGAGATGTAGGCGGGGGTGAGACCCAGTACTTC. Looking up the rest from reference TRBV15 and TRBJ2-5 gives the full variable domain: DAMVIQNPRYQVTQFGKPVTLSCSQTLNHNVMYWYQQKSSQAPKLLFHYYDKDFNNEADTPDNFQSRRPNTSFCFLDIRSPGLGDTAMYLCATSRDVGGGETQYFGPGTRLLVL.

The J gene is TRBJ1-2, the V gene TRBV7-9, with D unresolved. There are 12 residues in the CDR3. Germline CDR1 is SEHNR and CDR2 is FQNEAQ (reference sequence). Trimming took 5 bases from V and 6 from J, leaving 10 bases between them. For the CDR3, the DNA is TGTGCCAGCAGCAAGCACGGAGATGGCTACACCTTC. It yields the protein CASSKHGDGYTF.

The chain combines TRBV19 with TRBJ1-5; 7 positions agree with TRBD1. The CDR3 totals 16 residues. V was pared by 1 base and J by 7 bases, with 10 bases of the junction left unmatched. Germline V lookup: CDR1 LNHDA, CDR2 SQIVND (reference sequence). The CDR3 reads CASSIGNPGGFQPQHF. In DNA, the CDR3 is TGTGCCAGTAGTATAGGGAACCCAGGGGGATTCCAGCCCCAGCATTTT.

The chain carries TRBV15 and TRBJ1-2; possible D gene TRBD1, 5 bases. CDR3 length: 14 residues. Trimming cost V 3 bases and J 7 bases, with 15 bases left between them. The germline V gene has CDR1 LNHNV and CDR2 YYDKDF (reference sequence). In nucleotides, the CDR3 is TGTGCCACCAGCAGCGCCAGGGACTTGGGTGGCTACACCTTC. Protein product: CATSSARDLGGYTF.

The gene calls are TRBV7-2 and TRBJ2-2; a possible D gene is TRBD2 (6 bases). This CDR3 region has 16 residues. The ends were cut back, 2 bases at V and 0 bases at J, with 10 bases in the middle. Germline V CDR1 and CDR2: SGHTA, FQGNSA. The DNA of the CDR3 is TGTGCCAGCAGCTTAACGGGGGACCCGAACACCGGGGAGCTGTTTTTT. This gives the protein CASSLTGDPNTGELFF. Complete variable domain (other parts from reference TRBV7-2 and TRBJ2-2): GAGVSQSPSNKVTEKGKDVELRCDPISGHTALYWYRQSLGQGLEFLIYFQGNSAPDKSGLPSDRFSAERTGGSVSTLTIQRTQQEDSAVYLCASSLTGDPNTGELFFGEGSRLTVL.

The rearrangement uses TRBV7-9 and TRBJ1-2, with 11 bases identical to TRBD1. V trimming: 5 bases; J trimming: 4 bases; junction bases outside the gene matches: 6. Germline-derived CDR1 and CDR2 are SEHNR and FQNEAQ (reference sequence). The CDR3 is 15 residues long. The DNA for the CDR3 is TGTGCCAGCAGCCCCCGGACAGGGGGCGCCTATGGCTACACCTTC. It is translated as CASSPRTGGAYGYTF.

The chain couples TRBV11-3 to TRBJ2-1; D is perhaps TRBD2 (5 bases). The CDR3 totals 15 residues. Germline V gene data show CDR1 as SGHNT and CDR2 as YENEEA. Trimming removed 5 bases at V and 0 bases at J, with 11 bases between. CDR3: CASSQRASSYNEQFF. The CDR3 DNA reads as TGTGCCAGCAGCCAGAGGGCCAGCTCCTACAATGAGCAGTTCTTC.